This T cell receptor (beta chain) was found in a study of blood T cells in healthy people across ages. The length of the CDR3 is 18 residues. The trim removed 4 bases at V and 0 bases at J, leaving 15 bases unmatched. Germline CDR1 reads MNHEY; CDR2 reads SVGEGT. Donor samples were obtained from healthy Caucasian individuals from Russia, aged 6 to 90. A second PCR, run for roughly 7 to 11 cycles, used a sample-barcoded 5' primer plus a J-beta primer mix. TCRdb re-analysed the 5' RACE reads in MiXCR, keeping a single row per CDR3 protein. In the table there are about 760,000 distinct CDR3 sequences, around 25% of which are singletons. This same sample was also part of a study on T cells of mothers and their children.

Sample: blood. The sequence was obtained from a boy between 10 and 17 years old in good health. The V gene is TRBV6-2 or TRBV6-3, the J gene TRBJ2-7, with TRBD1 matching 7 bases. The CDR3 DNA follows: TGTGCCAGCAGTTTCTCACCCGGGACAGTGGCTTTCTCCTACGAGCAGTACTTC. Amino acid sequence: CASSFSPGTVAFSYEQYF.